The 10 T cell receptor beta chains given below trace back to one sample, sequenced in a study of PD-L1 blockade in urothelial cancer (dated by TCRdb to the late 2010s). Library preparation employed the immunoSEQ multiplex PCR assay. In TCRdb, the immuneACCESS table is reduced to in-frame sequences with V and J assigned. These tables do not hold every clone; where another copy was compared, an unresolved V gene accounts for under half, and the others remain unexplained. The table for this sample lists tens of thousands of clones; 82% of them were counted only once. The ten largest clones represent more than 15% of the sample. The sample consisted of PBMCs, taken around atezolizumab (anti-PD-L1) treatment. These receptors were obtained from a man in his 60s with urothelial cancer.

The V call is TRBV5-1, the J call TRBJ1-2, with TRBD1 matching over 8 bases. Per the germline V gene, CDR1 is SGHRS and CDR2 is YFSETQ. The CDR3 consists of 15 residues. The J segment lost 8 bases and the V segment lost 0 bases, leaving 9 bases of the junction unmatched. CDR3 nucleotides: TGCGCCAGCAGCTTGGAGGGACAGGAAGGGTGGGGCTACACCTTC. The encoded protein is CASSLEGQEGWGYTF. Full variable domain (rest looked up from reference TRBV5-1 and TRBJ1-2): KAGVTQTPRYLIKTRGQQVTLSCSPISGHRSVSWYQQTPGQGLQFLFEYFSETQRNKGNFPGRFSGRQFSNSRSEMNVSTLELGDSALYLCASSLEGQEGWGYTFGSGTRLTVV.

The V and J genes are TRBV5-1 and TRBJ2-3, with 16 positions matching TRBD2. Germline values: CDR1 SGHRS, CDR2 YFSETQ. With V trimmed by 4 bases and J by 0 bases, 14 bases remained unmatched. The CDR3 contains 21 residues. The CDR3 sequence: CASSPNIPGLAGGTSTDTQYF. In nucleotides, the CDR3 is TGCGCCAGCAGCCCGAATATACCGGGACTAGCGGGGGGGACTAGCACAGATACGCAGTATTTT.

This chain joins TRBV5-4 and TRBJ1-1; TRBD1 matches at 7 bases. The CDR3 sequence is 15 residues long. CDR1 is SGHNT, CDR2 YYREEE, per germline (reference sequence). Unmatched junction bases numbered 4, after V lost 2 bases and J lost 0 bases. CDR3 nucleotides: TGTGCCAGCAGCTTTAAGGGACAGATGAACACTGAAGCTTTCTTT. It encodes CASSFKGQMNTEAFF. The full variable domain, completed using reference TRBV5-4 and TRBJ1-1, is ETGVTQSPTHLIKTRGQQVTLRCSSQSGHNTVSWYQQALGQGPQFIFQYYREEENGRGNFPPRFSGLQFPNYSSELNVNALELDDSALYLCASSFKGQMNTEAFFGQGTRLTVV.

The CDR3 here is CASSMNGQGNGYTF. Written as DNA, the CDR3 is TGTGCCAGTAGTATGAACGGACAGGGCAACGGCTACACCTTC. V is TRBV19 and J is TRBJ1-2; 8 bases agree with TRBD1. The V and J ends lost 3 bases and 8 bases, in that order; junction bases with no gene match: 8. Germline loops: CDR1 LNHDA, CDR2 SQIVND (reference sequence). The CDR3 is 14 amino acids.

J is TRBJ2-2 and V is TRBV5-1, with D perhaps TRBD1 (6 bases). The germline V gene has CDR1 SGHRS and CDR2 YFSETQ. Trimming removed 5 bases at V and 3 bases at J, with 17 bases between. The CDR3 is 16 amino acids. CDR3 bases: TGCGCCAGCAGTTTTACGCAGGGGTCGGACACCGGGGAGCTGTTTTTT. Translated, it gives CASSFTQGSDTGELFF.

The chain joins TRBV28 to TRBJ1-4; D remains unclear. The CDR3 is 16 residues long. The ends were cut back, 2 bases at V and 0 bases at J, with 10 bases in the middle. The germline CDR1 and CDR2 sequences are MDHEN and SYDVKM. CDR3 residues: CASSLTGKSTNEKLFF. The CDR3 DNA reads TGTGCCAGCAGTTTAACGGGGAAATCAACTAATGAAAAACTGTTTTTT. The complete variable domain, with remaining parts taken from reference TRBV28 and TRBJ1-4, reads DVKVTQSSRYLVKRTGEKVFLECVQDMDHENMFWYRQDPGLGLRLIYFSYDVKMKEKGDIPEGYSVSREKKERFSLILESASTNQTSMYLCASSLTGKSTNEKLFFGSGTQLSVL.

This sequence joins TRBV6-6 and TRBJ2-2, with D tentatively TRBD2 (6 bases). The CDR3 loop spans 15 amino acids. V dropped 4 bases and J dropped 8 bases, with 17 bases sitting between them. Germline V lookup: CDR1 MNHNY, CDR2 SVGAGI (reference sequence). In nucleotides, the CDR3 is TGTGCCAGCAGTTCCGGGGGAGGAATTGAGGGGGAGCTGTTTTTT. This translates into CASSSGGGIEGELFF.

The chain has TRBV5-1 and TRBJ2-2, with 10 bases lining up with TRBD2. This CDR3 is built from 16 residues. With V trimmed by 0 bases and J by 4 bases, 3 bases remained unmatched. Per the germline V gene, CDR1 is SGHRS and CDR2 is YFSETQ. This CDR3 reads CASSLELAGSTGELFF. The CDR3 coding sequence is TGCGCCAGCAGCTTGGAACTAGCGGGGAGCACCGGGGAGCTGTTTTTT.

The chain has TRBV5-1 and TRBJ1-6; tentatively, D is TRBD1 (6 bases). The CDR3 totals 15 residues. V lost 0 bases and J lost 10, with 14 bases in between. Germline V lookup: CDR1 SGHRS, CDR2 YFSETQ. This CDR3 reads CASSLENRELSPLHF. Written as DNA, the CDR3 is TGCGCCAGCAGCTTGGAAAACAGGGAGCTCTCACCCCTCCACTTT.

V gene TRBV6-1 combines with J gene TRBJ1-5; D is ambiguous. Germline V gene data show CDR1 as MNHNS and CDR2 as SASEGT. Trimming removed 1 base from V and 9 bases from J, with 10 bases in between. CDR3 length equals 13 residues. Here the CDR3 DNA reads TGTGCCAGCAGTGAAGAGACTGTAGGGCCCCAGCATTTT. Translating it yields CASSEETVGPQHF.